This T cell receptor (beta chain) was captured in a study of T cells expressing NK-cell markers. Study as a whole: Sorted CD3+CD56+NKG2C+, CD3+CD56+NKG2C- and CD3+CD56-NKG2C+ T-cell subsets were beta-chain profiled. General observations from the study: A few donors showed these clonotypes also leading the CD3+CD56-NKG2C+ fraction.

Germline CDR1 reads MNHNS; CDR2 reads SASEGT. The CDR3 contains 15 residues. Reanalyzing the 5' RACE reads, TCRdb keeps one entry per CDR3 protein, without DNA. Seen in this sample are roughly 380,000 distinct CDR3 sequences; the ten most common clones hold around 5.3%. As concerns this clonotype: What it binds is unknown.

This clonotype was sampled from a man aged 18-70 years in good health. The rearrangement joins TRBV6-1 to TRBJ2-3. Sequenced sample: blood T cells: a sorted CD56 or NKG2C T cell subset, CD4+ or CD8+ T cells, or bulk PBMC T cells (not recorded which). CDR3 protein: CASSELSLSTDTQYF.